This T cell receptor (beta chain) was found in a study of Graves' ophthalmopathy and Graves' hyperthyroidism. Study results and caveats: The blood repertoire also included most expanded thyroid clonotypes above 0.001 frequency. Sensitivity reached roughly 70% and specificity roughly 72% when the model predicted ophthalmopathy progression.

Germline CDR1 SSHAT, CDR2 FNYEAQ (reference sequence). There are 14 residues in the CDR3. Trimming shortened V by 6 bases and J by 5 bases, and 14 bases separated the two germline ends. Among the hyperthyroidism patients, all were newly diagnosed, aged 18 to 65, with under 2 months' duration. Each diagnosis was determined on the basis of clinical symptoms, serum thyroxine, TRAb, thyroid ultrasound and orbital computed tomography. This clonotype was counted ten times or more. The antigen is unknown. TCR beta CDR3 amplification used RNA transcripts. After a first-round RT-PCR with HTBI primers, a second-round multiplex PCR was run. From the multiplex PCR reads, TCRdb called clonotypes with MiXCR, one entry per CDR3 protein. This table has about 1.2 million distinct CDR3 sequences, approximately 35% appearing once.

The genes are TRBV7-7 and TRBJ1-5; D unresolved. The receptor was isolated from an adult man with Graves' hyperthyroidism. The specimen sequenced was peripheral blood or thyroid tissue (not recorded which). The CDR3 reads CASRKLMGDQPQHF. The CDR3 bases are TGTGCCAGCAGGAAACTCATGGGTGATCAGCCCCAGCATTTT. The variable domain in full, with the rest retrieved from reference TRBV7-7 and TRBJ1-5, is GAGVSQSPRYKVTKRGQDVTLRCDPISSHATLYWYQQALGQGPEFLTYFNYEAQPDKSGLPSDRFSAERPEGSISTLTIQRTEQRDSAMYRCASRKLMGDQPQHFGDGTRLSIL.